This passage covers 28 T cell receptor beta chains from one sample sequenced in a study of CXCR3-negative and CXCR3-positive naive CD8 T cells. All TRB cDNA libraries came from 5' RACE performed with UMI labels. TCRdb re-called the 5' RACE reads; every CDR3 protein appears as one record, without DNA. Recorded for this sample: roughly 70,000 distinct CDR3 sequences. Material for sequencing was naive CXCR3- CD8+ T cells from blood. Subset meaning: CD45RO-CCR7+CD27+CD95- naive CD8+ T cells lacking CXCR3 (TNR3-). The source is a human donor in good health. Some clones in this sample may be carry-over from other donors' samples.

The rearrangement uses TRBV12-3 or TRBV12-4 and TRBJ2-3; TCRdb names TRBD2, which stays unverified in the absence of DNA. The CDR3 has 15 residues. The CDR3 loop is CASSRSGRASDTQYF.

The chain joins TRBV5-1 to TRBJ2-1. Germline V gene sequence: CDR1 SGHRS, CDR2 YFSETQ. The CDR3 sequence is 13 residues long. This CDR3 is CASSSGPGIEQFF.

The rearrangement links TRBV7-9 to TRBJ2-5; TCRdb outputs TRBD1, but without DNA this stays unchecked. The length of the CDR3 is 12 residues. Germline V gives CDR1 SEHNR, CDR2 FQNEAQ (reference sequence). The CDR3 loop reads CASGTGGETQYF. Full variable domain (rest looked up from reference TRBV7-9 and TRBJ2-5): DTGVSQNPRHKITKRGQNVTFRCDPISEHNRLYWYRQTLGQGPEFLTYFQNEAQLEKSRLLSDRFSAERPKGSFSTLEIQRTEQGDSAMYLCASGTGGETQYFGPGTRLLVL.

This rearrangement joins TRBV7-9 to TRBJ2-7; the D gene TCRdb calls, TRBD1, cannot be checked with no DNA. The CDR3 covers 13 residues. Germline V gives CDR1 SEHNR, CDR2 FQNEAQ (reference sequence). CDR3 sequence reads: CASSPTPTYEQYF.

V gene TRBV7-9 combines with J gene TRBJ2-5; checking the TCRdb D call of TRBD1 is not possible without DNA. Germline V gene sequence: CDR1 SEHNR, CDR2 FQNEAQ (reference sequence). The CDR3 is 18 residues long. CDR3 protein: CASSFLLGGFTGDETQYF.

The J gene is TRBJ2-7, the V gene TRBV20-1; TCRdb's D call, TRBD1, is unchecked because there is no DNA. The CDR3 contains 15 residues. CDR1 DFQATT and CDR2 SNEGSKA come from the germline V gene (reference sequence). This chain's CDR3 is CSPRMGPGGSYEQYF.

The chain uses TRBV12-3 or TRBV12-4 and TRBJ2-7; TCRdb returns TRBD1, unconfirmable since there is no DNA. The CDR3 runs 12 residues. The CDR3 loop reads CASSPPGYEQYF.

V gene TRBV7-9 combines with J gene TRBJ1-5. The CDR3 sequence is 17 residues long. From germline, CDR1 is SEHNR and CDR2 FQNEAQ (reference sequence). The CDR3 is CASSLYLGREGNQPQHF.

V is TRBV5-5 and J is TRBJ2-1; there is no DNA to check the TCRdb D call of TRBD2. This CDR3 is 15 amino acids long. Germline CDR1 and CDR2: SGHKS and YYEKEE (reference sequence). CDR3 protein: CASSAQGGRYNEQFF.

The chain is built from TRBV9 and TRBJ2-1; with no DNA, the TCRdb D assignment of TRBD1 cannot be verified. CDR1 is SGDLS and CDR2 is YYNGEE in the germline V gene. This CDR3 is built from 15 residues. This CDR3 is CASSVGDRDYNEQFF.

V is TRBV7-2 and J is TRBJ1-2; the D call of TRBD1 rests on TCRdb alone, since no DNA is present to check it. The germline V gene encodes CDR1 SGHTA and CDR2 FQGNSA. This CDR3 is 14 amino acids long. The CDR3 spells CASSLAIGGYGYTF. The whole variable domain, remainder taken from reference TRBV7-2 and TRBJ1-2, is GAGVSQSPSNKVTEKGKDVELRCDPISGHTALYWYRQSLGQGLEFLIYFQGNSAPDKSGLPSDRFSAERTGGSVSTLTIQRTQQEDSAVYLCASSLAIGGYGYTFGSGTRLTVV.

The chain has TRBV29-1 and TRBJ2-1; there is no DNA to check the TCRdb D call of TRBD2. Germline V gives CDR1 SQVTM, CDR2 ANQGSEA. The CDR3 spans 14 residues. The CDR3 spells CSVDGLAGVPEQFF.

This clonotype is labeled medium-sized based on frequency. The genes are TRBV15 and TRBJ2-7. CDR1 and CDR2 from the germline V gene are LNHNV and YYDKDF (reference sequence). The CDR3 is 15 amino acids. This CDR3 reads CATSVSRSSSYEQYF.

V is TRBV13 and J is TRBJ2-2. CDR3 length equals 16 residues. CDR1 PRHDT and CDR2 FYEKMQ come from the germline V gene (reference sequence). CDR3 protein: CASSFLTDRNTGELFF.

The chain has TRBV20-1 and TRBJ1-1; TCRdb lists TRBD1, though no DNA is available to test this call. The CDR3 is 14 amino acids. Per germline, CDR1 DFQATT and CDR2 SNEGSKA (reference sequence). The CDR3: CSAPYGQGHTEAFF.

V gene TRBV29-1 combines with J gene TRBJ2-5; the D gene TCRdb calls, TRBD1, cannot be checked with no DNA. Per the germline V gene, CDR1 is SQVTM and CDR2 is ANQGSEA. The CDR3 extends over 14 amino acids. The CDR3 spells CSVEGWGAEETQYF.

This chain joins TRBV29-1 and TRBJ1-1. CDR1 and CDR2 (germline): SQVTM, ANQGSEA. CDR3 length equals 12 residues. CDR3 protein: CSVEPTYTEAFF.

V usage is TRBV25-1 and J usage is TRBJ1-1; the D gene TCRdb calls, TRBD1, cannot be checked with no DNA. The CDR3 has 14 residues. CDR1 and CDR2 from the germline V gene are MGHDK and SYGVNS. This CDR3 reads CASTLGGLNTEAFF.

This chain uses TRBV27 with TRBJ2-3; TCRdb picks TRBD1, but there is no DNA to check that call. Germline V lookup: CDR1 MNHEY, CDR2 SMNVEV (reference sequence). The CDR3 covers 15 residues. CDR3 residues: CARVQGRREADTQYF.

The chain couples TRBV29-1 to TRBJ2-5; TCRdb calls TRBD1, which cannot be checked without DNA. The germline V gene encodes CDR1 SQVTM and CDR2 ANQGSEA. The CDR3 has 17 residues. The CDR3: CSVEDQLIQGAQETQYF. The complete variable domain, with remaining parts taken from reference TRBV29-1 and TRBJ2-5, reads SAVISQKPSRDICQRGTSLTIQCQVDSQVTMMFWYRQQPGQSLTLIATANQGSEATYESGFVIDKFPISRPNLTFSTLTVSNMSPEDSSIYLCSVEDQLIQGAQETQYFGPGTRLLVL.

V and J are TRBV29-1 and TRBJ2-2; TCRdb outputs TRBD1, but without DNA this stays unchecked. CDR1 and CDR2 (germline): SQVTM, ANQGSEA. The CDR3 extends over 14 amino acids. The CDR3 loop is CSVERDGNTGELFF.

This sequence joins TRBV6-6 and TRBJ2-7; TCRdb proposes TRBD1, but this gene call is untestable without DNA. CDR3 length: 12 residues. In germline, CDR1 is MNHNY, CDR2 SVGAGI (reference sequence). This chain's CDR3 is CASSYGGLEQYF.

The genes are TRBV5-1 and TRBJ2-7; TCRdb returns TRBD1, unconfirmable since there is no DNA. The CDR3 runs 14 residues. CDR1 is SGHRS and CDR2 is YFSETQ in the germline V gene. CDR3 amino acids: CASRNRTGGYEQYF.

The chain links TRBV19 to TRBJ1-5; the D gene TCRdb calls, TRBD1, cannot be checked with no DNA. Germline V CDR1 and CDR2: LNHDA, SQIVND (reference sequence). The CDR3 covers 19 residues. CDR3 region: CASMRGYGTGYWANQPQHF.

The chain joins TRBV28 to TRBJ1-5; TCRdb returns TRBD1, unconfirmable since there is no DNA. This CDR3 region has 17 residues. Germline V gene lookup returns CDR1 MDHEN and CDR2 SYDVKM. This CDR3 reads CASSQTLGREIDQPQHF.

The chain has TRBV29-1 and TRBJ2-2; the TCRdb call, TRBD1, lacks DNA for checking. The CDR3 extends over 12 amino acids. In germline, CDR1 is SQVTM, CDR2 ANQGSEA. This chain's CDR3 is CSVHQGAGELFF.

V gene TRBV28 combines with J gene TRBJ2-7; no DNA is available, so the TRBD2 call from TCRdb remains unchecked. The CDR3 runs 17 residues. Germline CDR1 reads MDHEN; CDR2 reads SYDVKM. This CDR3 is CASSSPRAGGYAYEQYF.

The rearrangement links TRBV12-3 or TRBV12-4 to TRBJ2-1. The CDR3 is 14 residues long. The CDR3 sequence is CASSTDESVNEQFF.